This T cell receptor beta chain was documented in a study of glioma-infiltrating T cells. Amplification of TCR alpha and beta CDR3 regions from RNA used iRepertoire nested multiplex PCR. TCRdb processed the multiplex PCR reads anew with MiXCR; each CDR3 protein has one entry. This table holds 90,000 to 110,000 distinct CDR3 sequences, less than 30% found once. There are many counts of this clonotype. The CDR3 is 15 residues long. Germline V gives CDR1 LGHNA, CDR2 YSLEER. V gave up 1 base and J gave up 5 bases, with 12 bases separating them. J is TRBJ1-5 and V is TRBV4-3, with D possibly matching TRBD1 (6 bases). Source material: glioma tissue, nonneoplastic brain tissue, or PBMCs (not recorded which). This clonotype originated in a human donor with low-grade glioma or glioblastoma, undergoing nonglioma brain surgery, or in good health (not recorded which). DNA for the CDR3: TGCGCCAGCAGCCAAGGGGGGGCGTTTGATCAGCCCCAGCATTTT. It translates to CASSQGGAFDQPQHF.